These T cell receptor beta chains were read from a single sample in a study of T cell responses to AZD1222 COVID-19 vaccine. Clones were read by immunoSEQ multiplex PCR, and TCRdb kept only the in-frame ones, dropping some. The sample carries 100,000 or so clones, 85% to 90% recorded once. Specimen: peripheral blood, collected on day 0 of AZD1222 vaccination. The origin of the receptors is an adult in good health. CDR3s include the opening cysteine and the closing phenylalanine or tryptophan. Fields, in order: D gene, J gene, clone size, V gene, CDR3 protein, CDR3 DNA. D genes are given only for firm matches. Size is stated for part of the rows, as once, few or many counts, or as a class when the clone is expanded.

D gene: NA; J gene: TRBJ1-2; clone size: NA; V gene: TRBV11-2; CDR3 protein: CASSPVRGINYGYTF; CDR3 DNA: TGTGCCAGCAGCCCTGTAAGGGGGATTAACTATGGCTACACCTTC
D gene: NA; J gene: TRBJ1-3; clone size: NA; V gene: TRBV23-1; CDR3 protein: CASINAGTHSGNTIYF; CDR3 DNA: TGCGCCAGCATAAACGCCGGGACTCACTCTGGAAACACCATATATTTT
D gene: TRBD2; J gene: TRBJ2-7; clone size: NA; V gene: TRBV7-2; CDR3 protein: CASSLDGLAGYEQYF; CDR3 DNA: TGTGCCAGCAGCTTAGACGGGCTAGCGGGCTACGAGCAGTACTTC
D gene: NA; J gene: TRBJ1-1; clone size: NA; V gene: TRBV30; CDR3 protein: CAWSRGEYTEAFF; CDR3 DNA: TGTGCCTGGAGTAGGGGGGAATACACTGAAGCTTTCTTT
D gene: NA; J gene: TRBJ1-5; clone size: NA; V gene: TRBV7-2; CDR3 protein: CASSLGYNQPQHF; CDR3 DNA: TGTGCCAGCAGCTTAGGATACAATCAGCCCCAGCATTTT
D gene: NA; J gene: TRBJ1-2; clone size: NA; V gene: TRBV4-3; CDR3 protein: CAGSQDFRNYGYTF; CDR3 DNA: TGCGCCGGCAGCCAAGATTTCAGGAACTATGGCTACACCTTC
D gene: NA; J gene: TRBJ1-6; clone size: once; V gene: TRBV28; CDR3 protein: CASSTDAHSPLHF; CDR3 DNA: TGTGCCAGCAGTACTGACGCGCATTCACCCCTCCACTTT
D gene: NA; J gene: TRBJ2-1; clone size: once; V gene: TRBV18; CDR3 protein: CASSPGTAAYEQFF; CDR3 DNA: TGTGCCAGCTCACCAGGCACGGCAGCCTATGAGCAGTTCTTC
D gene: TRBD2; J gene: TRBJ2-1; clone size: NA; V gene: TRBV29-1; CDR3 protein: CSTGTSVNEQFF; CDR3 DNA: TGCAGCACCGGGACTAGCGTTAATGAGCAGTTCTTC
D gene: NA; J gene: TRBJ2-7; clone size: NA; V gene: TRBV27; CDR3 protein: CASSLGLAYEQYF; CDR3 DNA: TGTGCCAGCAGTTTAGGTCTCGCCTACGAGCAGTACTTC
D gene: NA; J gene: TRBJ2-1; clone size: NA; V gene: TRBV24-1; CDR3 protein: CATSDMRGSSYNEQFF; CDR3 DNA: TGTGCCACCAGTGATATGCGGGGAAGCTCCTACAATGAGCAGTTCTTC
D gene: NA; J gene: TRBJ1-1; clone size: NA; V gene: TRBV29-1; CDR3 protein: CSVAVRYRNTEAFF; CDR3 DNA: TGCAGCGTTGCCGTCAGGTATAGAAACACTGAAGCTTTCTTT
D gene: TRBD2; J gene: TRBJ2-1; clone size: NA; V gene: TRBV19; CDR3 protein: CASNPSGRRNEQFF; CDR3 DNA: TGTGCCAGTAACCCTAGCGGGAGACGAAATGAGCAGTTCTTC
D gene: TRBD1; J gene: TRBJ2-7; clone size: NA; V gene: TRBV6-1; CDR3 protein: CASSVYFGTGVYEQYF; CDR3 DNA: TGTGCCAGCAGTGTTTATTTCGGGACAGGGGTCTACGAGCAGTACTTC
D gene: NA; J gene: TRBJ1-2; clone size: NA; V gene: TRBV7-9; CDR3 protein: CASSPRQVVYGYTF; CDR3 DNA: TGTGCCAGCAGCCCACGACAGGTCGTCTATGGCTACACCTTC
D gene: NA; J gene: TRBJ2-1; clone size: NA; V gene: TRBV7-9; CDR3 protein: CASSLLGRVNEQFF; CDR3 DNA: TGTGCCAGCAGCTTATTGGGCAGGGTGAATGAGCAGTTCTTC
D gene: NA; J gene: TRBJ1-1; clone size: NA; V gene: TRBV7-3; CDR3 protein: CASSLNGGLGKDTEAFF; CDR3 DNA: TGTGCCAGCAGCTTAAATGGGGGCTTAGGTAAGGACACTGAAGCTTTCTTT
D gene: NA; J gene: TRBJ1-2; clone size: NA; V gene: TRBV6-5; CDR3 protein: CASSSQGFRGYTF; CDR3 DNA: TGTGCCAGCAGTTCTCAGGGTTTTCGGGGCTACACCTTC
D gene: NA; J gene: TRBJ2-1; clone size: NA; V gene: TRBV27; CDR3 protein: CASSDNLGNEQFF; CDR3 DNA: TGTGCCAGCAGTGATAATTTGGGCAATGAGCAGTTCTTC
D gene: TRBD1; J gene: TRBJ2-3; clone size: NA; V gene: TRBV9; CDR3 protein: CASSANPGQGMGGVSTDTQYF; CDR3 DNA: TGTGCCAGCAGCGCCAATCCGGGACAGGGCATGGGTGGAGTCTCCACAGATACGCAGTATTTT
D gene: NA; J gene: TRBJ1-2; clone size: NA; V gene: TRBV19; CDR3 protein: CASSLGGGQDYGYTF; CDR3 DNA: TGTGCCAGTAGCCTAGGCGGGGGCCAGGACTATGGCTACACCTTC
D gene: NA; J gene: TRBJ2-3; clone size: NA; V gene: TRBV6-5; CDR3 protein: CASRPGYSTDTQYF; CDR3 DNA: TGTGCCAGCAGGCCCGGGTATAGCACAGATACGCAGTATTTT
D gene: NA; J gene: TRBJ2-7; clone size: NA; V gene: TRBV9; CDR3 protein: CASSPRDWITYEQYF; CDR3 DNA: TGTGCCAGCAGCCCCCGGGACTGGATAACCTACGAGCAGTACTTC
D gene: NA; J gene: TRBJ2-7; clone size: NA; V gene: TRBV2; CDR3 protein: CASRGTVSGYEQYF; CDR3 DNA: TGTGCCAGCCGCGGGACAGTCTCCGGCTACGAGCAGTACTTC
D gene: NA; J gene: TRBJ2-1; clone size: NA; V gene: TRBV29-1; CDR3 protein: CSVEQTIYNEQFF; CDR3 DNA: TGCAGCGTTGAACAGACAATTTACAATGAGCAGTTCTTC
D gene: TRBD1; J gene: TRBJ1-1; clone size: NA; V gene: TRBV3-1/TRBV3-2; CDR3 protein: CASRRGQGKTDAFF; CDR3 DNA: TGTGCCAGCAGAAGGGGACAGGGGAAAACGGATGCTTTCTTT
D gene: NA; J gene: TRBJ1-2; clone size: NA; V gene: TRBV28; CDR3 protein: CASSMTGNYGYTF; CDR3 DNA: TGTGCCAGCAGTATGACGGGGAACTATGGCTACACCTTC
D gene: TRBD2; J gene: TRBJ2-3; clone size: NA; V gene: TRBV20-1; CDR3 protein: CSASVAGGSTDTQYF; CDR3 DNA: TGCAGTGCTAGTGTAGCGGGAGGTTCCACAGATACGCAGTATTTT
D gene: TRBD1; J gene: TRBJ1-5; clone size: NA; V gene: TRBV5-4; CDR3 protein: CASSPGGSNQPQHF; CDR3 DNA: TGTGCCAGCAGCCCAGGGGGAAGCAATCAGCCCCAGCATTTT
D gene: TRBD1; J gene: TRBJ1-6; clone size: NA; V gene: TRBV5-6; CDR3 protein: CASSWTGTAYNSPLHF; CDR3 DNA: TGTGCCAGCAGCTGGACAGGTACCGCCTATAATTCACCCCTCCACTTT
D gene: NA; J gene: TRBJ1-1; clone size: NA; V gene: TRBV30; CDR3 protein: CAWVSGVLSTEAFF; CDR3 DNA: TGTGCCTGGGTTTCAGGGGTTTTGAGCACTGAAGCTTTCTTT
D gene: NA; J gene: TRBJ1-5; clone size: NA; V gene: TRBV7-5; CDR3 protein: CVRTKRGREVRFNQPQHF; CDR3 DNA: TGTGTCAGAACCAAAAGGGGCAGGGAGGTCCGATTCAATCAGCCCCAGCATTTT
D gene: TRBD1; J gene: TRBJ1-6; clone size: few; V gene: TRBV6-2/TRBV6-3; CDR3 protein: CASSAGTGSSPLHF; CDR3 DNA: TGTGCCAGCAGTGCCGGGACAGGGAGTTCACCCCTCCACTTT
D gene: NA; J gene: TRBJ1-5; clone size: NA; V gene: TRBV28; CDR3 protein: CASSTPEGSNQPQHF; CDR3 DNA: TGTGCCAGCAGCACCCCAGAGGGAAGCAATCAGCCCCAGCATTTT
D gene: TRBD1; J gene: TRBJ1-2; clone size: NA; V gene: TRBV28; CDR3 protein: CASSLGTGDYGYTF; CDR3 DNA: TGTGCCAGCAGTTTAGGGACAGGGGACTATGGCTACACCTTC
D gene: NA; J gene: TRBJ1-5; clone size: NA; V gene: TRBV19; CDR3 protein: CASSMPGGSNQPQHF; CDR3 DNA: TGTGCCAGTAGTATGCCCGGCGGATCCAATCAGCCCCAGCATTTT
D gene: NA; J gene: TRBJ2-7; clone size: NA; V gene: TRBV7-2; CDR3 protein: CASSLGRGYEQYF; CDR3 DNA: TGTGCCAGCAGCTTGGGCAGGGGTTACGAGCAGTACTTC
D gene: TRBD1; J gene: TRBJ2-5; clone size: NA; V gene: TRBV6-5; CDR3 protein: CASSYGGTGDPETQYF; CDR3 DNA: TGTGCCAGCAGTTACGGGGGGACAGGGGATCCCGAGACCCAGTACTTC
D gene: TRBD1; J gene: TRBJ2-7; clone size: NA; V gene: TRBV14; CDR3 protein: CASSQGGRGIKGYEQYF; CDR3 DNA: TGTGCCAGCAGCCAAGGGGGCAGGGGGATAAAAGGCTACGAGCAGTACTTC
D gene: NA; J gene: TRBJ1-3; clone size: once; V gene: TRBV5-1; CDR3 protein: CASSRGMGGSGNTIYF; CDR3 DNA: TGCGCCAGCAGCCGCGGGATGGGGGGCTCTGGAAACACCATATATTTT
D gene: NA; J gene: TRBJ2-6; clone size: NA; V gene: TRBV18; CDR3 protein: CASSLARATGDTFSGANVLTF; CDR3 DNA: TGTGCCAGCTCACTCGCCCGTGCGACAGGAGATACCTTCTCTGGGGCCAACGTCCTGACTTTC
D gene: NA; J gene: TRBJ2-5; clone size: NA; V gene: TRBV7-2; CDR3 protein: CASSLATGPQETQYF; CDR3 DNA: TGTGCCAGCAGCTTAGCAACAGGGCCTCAAGAGACCCAGTACTTC
D gene: TRBD1; J gene: TRBJ2-1; clone size: NA; V gene: TRBV28; CDR3 protein: CASTTTGVGLNEQFF; CDR3 DNA: TGTGCCAGCACTACGACAGGGGTGGGCCTCAATGAGCAGTTCTTC
D gene: NA; J gene: TRBJ1-1; clone size: NA; V gene: TRBV28; CDR3 protein: CASREHGGMNTEAFF; CDR3 DNA: TGTGCCAGCAGAGAACACGGGGGGATGAACACTGAAGCTTTCTTT
D gene: NA; J gene: TRBJ1-2; clone size: NA; V gene: TRBV25-1; CDR3 protein: CASSGVLTYGYTF; CDR3 DNA: TGTGCCAGCAGTGGTGTTCTCACGTATGGCTACACCTTC
D gene: NA; J gene: TRBJ1-1; clone size: NA; V gene: TRBV6-1; CDR3 protein: CASSEQVWNTF; CDR3 DNA: TGTGCCAGCAGTGAACAGGTTTGGAACACCTTT
D gene: NA; J gene: TRBJ2-7; clone size: NA; V gene: TRBV2; CDR3 protein: CASSVGSYEQYF; CDR3 DNA: TGTGCCAGCAGTGTTGGATCCTACGAGCAGTACTTC
D gene: NA; J gene: TRBJ1-1; clone size: NA; V gene: TRBV28; CDR3 protein: CASSSMSGTFEAFF; CDR3 DNA: TGTGCCAGCAGCTCTATGAGCGGGACCTTCGAAGCTTTCTTT
D gene: NA; J gene: TRBJ1-5; clone size: NA; V gene: TRBV30; CDR3 protein: CAWSVGLSPQHF; CDR3 DNA: TGTGCCTGGAGTGTAGGGCTGAGCCCCCAGCATTTT
D gene: TRBD1; J gene: TRBJ1-2; clone size: NA; V gene: TRBV5-4; CDR3 protein: CASSRPEAGQGLGYTF; CDR3 DNA: TGTGCCAGCAGTCGACCCGAGGCGGGACAGGGGCTTGGCTACACCTTC
D gene: TRBD1; J gene: TRBJ2-7; clone size: NA; V gene: TRBV19; CDR3 protein: CASSIRQGASYEQYF; CDR3 DNA: TGTGCCAGTAGTATACGTCAGGGGGCATCGTACGAGCAGTACTTC
D gene: NA; J gene: TRBJ1-1; clone size: few; V gene: TRBV7-3; CDR3 protein: CASSLVRGTEAFF; CDR3 DNA: TGTGCCAGCAGCTTAGTCAGGGGCACTGAAGCTTTCTTT
D gene: TRBD1; J gene: TRBJ1-5; clone size: NA; V gene: TRBV19; CDR3 protein: CASSDRALGNQPQHF; CDR3 DNA: TGTGCCAGTAGTGACAGGGCCCTGGGCAATCAGCCCCAGCATTTT
D gene: NA; J gene: TRBJ1-2; clone size: NA; V gene: TRBV5-1; CDR3 protein: CASSLDRDGYTF; CDR3 DNA: TGCGCCAGCAGTCTGGACAGAGATGGCTACACCTTC
D gene: TRBD2; J gene: TRBJ2-1; clone size: NA; V gene: TRBV19; CDR3 protein: CASTLRLAGGNNEQFF; CDR3 DNA: TGTGCCAGTACCCTTCGACTAGCGGGAGGGAACAATGAGCAGTTCTTC
D gene: TRBD2; J gene: TRBJ2-2; clone size: NA; V gene: TRBV6-4; CDR3 protein: CASSDGRATGELFF; CDR3 DNA: TGTGCCAGCAGTGACGGGAGGGCCACCGGGGAGCTGTTTTTT
D gene: NA; J gene: TRBJ2-1; clone size: NA; V gene: TRBV6-4; CDR3 protein: CASSDLGRASNEQFF; CDR3 DNA: TGTGCCAGCAGTGATTTGGGACGGGCTTCCAATGAGCAGTTCTTC
D gene: TRBD2; J gene: TRBJ2-3; clone size: once; V gene: TRBV27; CDR3 protein: CASSLTTSGRDTQYF; CDR3 DNA: TGTGCCAGCAGTCTGACGACTAGCGGGAGAGATACGCAGTATTTT
D gene: TRBD1; J gene: TRBJ1-5; clone size: NA; V gene: TRBV28; CDR3 protein: CASSHRDRGIRQPQHF; CDR3 DNA: TGTGCCAGCAGTCACCGGGACAGGGGGATTCGTCAGCCCCAGCATTTT
D gene: NA; J gene: TRBJ2-7; clone size: NA; V gene: TRBV28; CDR3 protein: CASSLWAQGYEQYF; CDR3 DNA: TGTGCCAGCAGTCTCTGGGCACAGGGTTACGAGCAGTACTTC